This T cell receptor beta chain was identified in a study of cytomegalovirus exposure and HLA in healthy donors (dated by TCRdb to about 2017). About the study as a whole: In an earlier analysis of around 540 of the donors, approximately 300 Gb of sequence data and 90 million to 120 million unique TCR beta sequences from about 179 million T cells were reported. An earlier analysis of around 640 of the donors used high-throughput TCR beta sequencing to judge whether each TCR beta V gene segment behaved as functional or pseudogenic. The study aimed to test whether signatures of past pathogen exposure could be identified by cataloging public T cell receptors. A separate validation cohort of roughly 130 different subjects was used in addition to the 666-subject first cohort. The T cell repertoires of 666 subjects were profiled by immunosequencing and related to cytomegalovirus serostatus. The genetic ancestry cluster associated with self-reported Caucasian donors included over 65% of the roughly 390 genotyped donors. Both class I and class II loci were covered by HLA typing, at four-digit resolution. An early release covering roughly 600 HLA-typed donors comprised approximately 290 gigabases of sequencing data and around 85 million unique TCR sequences. In a later analysis, previously published TCR beta repertoires from roughly 710 donors were re-analyzed and high-resolution HLA genotyping was added so that TCR occurrence patterns could be studied. Among 350 to 400 genotyped donors of the cohort, an average of approximately 230,000 unique TCR beta nucleotide sequences were sequenced per donor, 15% to 20% of them non-productive. In the later analysis, no new phenotypic data were used to find candidate immune exposures; instead, reliance was placed on TCR beta sequences and their occurrence across donors. All discovery cohort repertoires had been generated on a single sequencing platform. The study combined high-throughput TCR immunosequencing, statistical association of individual TCRs with disease status, and machine learning to predict cytomegalovirus infection status. The number of donors typed differed by locus, with roughly 620-630 for A, B, C, DRB1 and DQB1, around 520 for DQA1, 606 for DPA1, and approximately 470 for DPB1. Donor age, sex, ethnicity and CMV serostatus were collected together with the repertoire data. Genome-wide SNP genotypes for about 60% of the roughly 700 donors were used in a later genetic analysis, which treated that subset as a discovery cohort. Four to six DR-DQ haplotypes were handled as single units for association and clustering, since linkage in the cohort was strong.

The cohort comprised 710 or so healthy bone marrow donors. At the time of sampling, all cohort members were nominally healthy, though unrecorded immune exposures were likely present. The donor tested CMV seronegative and was one of the 352 seronegative cohort members. A peripheral blood sample was provided by each donor, and peripheral blood mononuclear cells were used for TCR beta sequencing. The Qiagen DNeasy Blood Extraction Kit was used to extract genomic DNA from the blood cell samples. From cysteine to phenylalanine, the CDR3 is 13 amino acids long. The CDR3 DNA has 39 bases and is translated from base 1. Trimming takes 8 bases from V and 7 bases from J, and the germline ends sit 17 bases apart. CDR1 LNHDA and CDR2 SQIVND were looked up in the germline V gene (reference sequence). In regard to this clone: Which antigen it targets is not known. No clone much larger than this one lies a single base away; base qualities are absent.

The study at large found these results: Compared with the roughly 700-donor mean, donors in an Asian-associated ancestry cluster had fewer N-insertions in productive TCRs, according to a later genetic analysis. Strong co-occurrence of HLA alleles, especially DR and DQ, made assigning TCR associations to individual alleles difficult. A later analysis found that HLA-associated TCR beta chains were more clonally expanded and had lower generation probabilities than equally common non-associated chains. Because HLA typing was missing for some donors at each locus, association tests included only the typed subset. The cohort was sequenced for TCR beta chains only, and without alpha or paired-chain data the features that could be detected were limited. The 87-base-pair reads could not distinguish some IMGT-functional V segments, including TRBV6-2 and TRBV6-3, so those segments were excluded. An association between a missense DCLRE1C variant and V-gene and J-gene trimming of TCR beta chains was found in a later genetic analysis and replicated in an independent cohort. Immune exposure information for the cohort was limited to CMV serostatus. Several of the top co-occurrence clusters appeared to be linked to parvovirus B19, influenza, CMV and Epstein-Barr virus, according to a later analysis. Roughly uniform sequencing depth across donors was assumed in presence/absence analyses, although this assumption may not hold. Correlated functional status among segregating V segments might be attributable to linkage disequilibrium, but an unknown experimental factor could not be ruled out. A further reported finding was that TCR beta sequences accurately predicted the HLA-A and HLA-B alleles for most subjects in the first cohort. The authors suggested that the approach could potentially be extended to other disease states and immunological phenotypes. The sequencing pipeline was judged likely to have produced a cluster of highly shared sequence variants as a technical artifact. Most CMV-associated TCR beta chains appeared to be HLA-restricted in a later analysis, and the HLA associations seemed to be driven largely by CMV exposure. Most TCR sequences were seen in very few donors, while some public TCRs were found in many individuals. A few of the identified cytomegalovirus-associated TCR beta chains were confirmed in vitro to be specific for cytomegalovirus antigens. Cytomegalovirus status was reported to be diagnosed by the classifier with high specificity and sensitivity in both the original and validation cohorts. According to a later analysis, TCR association rates differed among HLA loci, with DRB1 alleles showing the most associated TCRs and HLA-C alleles showing the fewest. Because counts were too low, around 18 rarely observed V segments, including chromosome 9 orphons, were left out of the earlier analysis of approximately 500 of the donors. In a later analysis, about 17,000 TCR beta sequences were associated with specific HLA alleles at a false discovery rate of 0.05. In an earlier analysis of about 600 of the donors, most TCR beta V segments appeared in productive rearrangements about 90% or about 30% of the time, broadly matching IMGT annotations. The study gave a list of around 170 TCR beta chains associated with cytomegalovirus.

Receptor libraries were prepared by the immunoSEQ multiplex PCR assay. The multiplex PCR relied on a mix of 60 forward primers for TCR Vbeta segments and 13 reverse primers for TCR Jbeta segments. The CDR3 region of rearranged TCR beta genes was amplified from genomic DNA with a multiplex PCR assay. On the Illumina HiSeq System, the amplified TCR beta libraries were sequenced as 87-base-pair reads. The authors processed their data as follows. A later analysis counted some 74 million unique TCR beta chains across the 550 to 750 repertoires, and roughly 11 million of these chains were shared by at least two donors. Raw reads were error-corrected and collapsed into unique sequences with a nearest-neighbor algorithm that merged closely related sequences to remove PCR and sequencing errors. CDR3 sequences were aligned to IMGT reference sequences to assign V, D and J gene segments. For a sequence to be retained, a match of at least six nucleotides was required to both a V gene segment and a J gene segment. Rearrangements were classified as productive when the CDR3 lacked stop codons and remained in frame with V and J, and all other rearrangements were classified as non-productive. Following IMGT convention, CDR3 was defined as the stretch from the second conserved V-encoded cysteine to the conserved J-encoded phenylalanine. The earlier analysis of approximately 500 of the donors excluded sequences that lacked an unambiguous match to a single V gene segment. In an earlier analysis of a few hundred of the donors, V segments were called functional above 56.7% productive rearrangements and were called segregating when the between-donor standard deviation exceeded 5%. A statistical classification framework was built for diagnosing cytomegalovirus status from the catalog of TCR beta chain sequences. A later analysis assigned V and J genes by comparing TCR nucleotide sequences with IMGT/GENE-DB human TR gene sequences. In a later analysis, CDR3 sequences and most-parsimonious VDJ recombination scenarios were assigned using the TCRdist pipeline. In a later analysis, each TCR beta chain was defined by its CDR3 amino acid sequence together with its V-gene family, and reads without a unique V-gene family were excluded. A later analysis removed 500 to 600 highly shared, low-generation-probability nucleotide sequences to deal with suspected cross-contamination and a sequencing artifact. For each public chain, a later analysis derived a clonal expansion index from normalized ranks of inferred template counts within each repertoire. In a later analysis, generation probabilities were computed using a VDJ recombination model fitted to out-of-frame rearrangements, and the results were checked against IGoR. In a later analysis, TCR-TCR, TCR-HLA and TCR-CMV co-occurrence was scored with hypergeometric tests, and a repertoire-size bias correction was applied to TCR pairs. A later analysis estimated false discovery rates by permuting HLA or CMV assignments 20 times. In a later analysis, co-occurring TCRs were grouped using DBSCAN, and TCRdist sequence similarity was added for clustering within HLA-allele-positive subsets. Repertoires with fewer than 30,000 or more than 120,000 public chains, plus five repertoires with anomalous nucleotide sharing, were excluded from co-occurrence clustering. Held by TCRdb, this immuneACCESS table contains in-frame sequences only and omits some clones. Under half of the omission traces to an unresolved V gene where checked; the cause of the rest is unknown. Clone size and V and J calls were adopted from that table, with D and trimming inferred from the DNA. The sample data list about 140,000 clones, and roughly three quarters of these were observed just once. 2.5% to 3.5% of the sample comes from the top ten.

In this chain, TRBV19 is recombined with TRBJ2-5; possibly the D gene is TRBD2, per 5 matching bases. The sequence was collected from a man aged 40-50 years in good health and CMV-seronegative. The sequencing input was PBMCs. The nucleotides read TGTGCCAGTCGTGCGCGGGCCGAAGGGACCCAGTACTTC. This codes for CASRARAEGTQYF. Reference TRBV19 and TRBJ2-5 genes cover what lies past the CDR3, so the full variable domain is DGGITQSPKYLFRKEGQNVTLSCEQNLNHDAMYWYRQDPGQGLRLIYYSQIVNDFQKGDIAEGYSVSREKKESFPLTVTSAQKNPTAFYLCASRARAEGTQYFGPGTRLLVL.